This TCR beta chain was retrieved from a study of T cell responses to AZD1222 COVID-19 vaccine. Whole-study context: Whether given at about 4 or about 12 weeks, second doses were pooled. Whole-study results and caveats: There were mostly white British donors and more females than males, and clonal diversity was possibly underestimated. Only six or seven AZD1222 recipients were seropositive at baseline. After two AZD1222 doses, spike-specific TCR breadth and depth rose versus day 0.

In the case of this clone: The antigen is not known.

Germline CDR1 and CDR2: SGHTA and FQGNSA. The CDR3 extends over 16 amino acids. Between the trimmed V and J ends, which lost 5 bases and 10 bases, there was a span of 21 bases. This table comes from immunoSEQ multiplex PCR, and its TCRdb copy is limited to in-frame clones, with some not included. The sample shows 170,000 or so clones, about nine tenths of them seen only once. The source of this sequence is an adult in good health. Sequenced material: peripheral blood, taken on day 0 of AZD1222 vaccination. V usage is TRBV7-2 and J usage is TRBJ1-6; D possibly corresponds to TRBD1 (5 bases). In DNA form, the CDR3 reads TGTGCCAGCAGCCCCCGGGGACCGGCAACGGGGTCACCCCTCCACTTT. Its translation is CASSPRGPATGSPLHF.